This TCR beta chain was obtained from a study of T cell repertoires in cytomegalovirus infection. Points on this clonotype: Its antigen is not identified.

The V gene lost 3 bases and the J gene lost 4 bases, with 23 bases spanning the gap. The CDR3 loop spans 18 amino acids. General observations from the study: What dominated the ex vivo response were HLA-C-restricted CMV-specific TCR beta clonotypes. Cumulative frequency of public TCR beta families picked out carriers of CMV plus the relevant HLA.

TCRdb re-derived calls from the reads in MiXCR, one entry per CDR3 protein. Of 750,000 to 900,000 distinct CDR3 sequences listed, about 27% are singletons. Source: cultured CD8+ T cells from PBMCs, taken from culture after CMV antigen stimulation. The receptor was derived from a human donor in good health (CMV status not recorded). Some clones in this sample may be carry-over from other donors' samples. V gene TRBV12-3 or TRBV12-4 combines with J gene TRBJ2-3; no clear D gene. CDR3 sequence reads: CASSFYPHEQTWPDTQYF. CDR3 nucleotide sequence: TGTGCCAGCAGTTTCTACCCGCACGAACAAACCTGGCCAGATACGCAGTATTTT.